This T cell receptor beta chain was observed in a study of patients and donors after allogeneic stem cell transplantation. In TCRdb, the RT-PCR reads were re-called with MiXCR into one record per CDR3 protein. The repertoire holds about 210,000 distinct CDR3 sequences, with around two fifths as singletons. The clonotype originates from a human donor who was either an allogeneic HSCT recipient or a stem cell or donor lymphocyte infusion donor (not recorded which). It is not recorded whose cells these are; they may come from a transplant donor. Sequencing was carried out using blood, either unsorted or a sorted T cell fraction (not recorded which).

The CDR3 bases are TGTGCCTGGACTAGCGGGAATGAGCAGTTCTTC. This encodes CAWTSGNEQFF. The chain is built from TRBV30 and TRBJ2-1; 8 bases align to TRBD2. V was pared by 4 bases and J by 7 bases, with 0 bases of the junction left unmatched. This CDR3 region has 11 residues. Germline V gene sequence: CDR1 GTSNPN, CDR2 SVGIG (reference sequence).